This is a list of T cell receptor beta chains from one sample in a study of CD8+ T cells in alopecia areata. Assay: immunoSEQ multiplex PCR; the TCRdb copy retains only in-frame clones and omits some. The table lists approximately 150,000 clones, 75% to 90% of them singletons. Sequenced material: CD8+ T cells sorted from blood, taken at week 0. These receptors were collected from a human donor with alopecia areata. Both conserved end residues are part of each CDR3. Each record gives: CDR3 DNA, CDR3 protein, clone size, J gene, V gene, D gene. A D gene is named only where the DNA matches it firmly. Rows may omit the clone size; those that give it use once, few, many or a size class.

CDR3 DNA: TGTGCCAGCAGCGTCGGACAGTATAATTCACCCCTCCACTTT
CDR3 protein: CASSVGQYNSPLHF
clone size: -
J gene: TRBJ1-6
V gene: TRBV9
D gene: -

CDR3 DNA: TGTGCCAGCAGTGAGAACAGCCTCGGCGAGCAGTACTTC
CDR3 protein: CASSENSLGEQYF
clone size: -
J gene: TRBJ2-7
V gene: TRBV2
D gene: -

CDR3 DNA: TGTGCCAGCAGCTTGGTTACAGCTAGCACAGATACGCAGTATTTT
CDR3 protein: CASSLVTASTDTQYF
clone size: -
J gene: TRBJ2-3
V gene: TRBV5-4
D gene: -

CDR3 DNA: TGTGCCAGCAGTTACCCAGGGGGCATGAACGAGCAGTACTTC
CDR3 protein: CASSYPGGMNEQYF
clone size: -
J gene: TRBJ2-7
V gene: TRBV6-5
D gene: TRBD1

CDR3 DNA: TGTGCCAGCAGTCCCGGTCCCGGGACAGGGGATCAGCCCCAGCATTTT
CDR3 protein: CASSPGPGTGDQPQHF
clone size: -
J gene: TRBJ1-5
V gene: TRBV27
D gene: TRBD1

CDR3 DNA: TGTGCCAGCAGTGGGACTAGCGGGGAGCAGTTCTTC
CDR3 protein: CASSGTSGEQFF
clone size: -
J gene: TRBJ2-1
V gene: TRBV2
D gene: TRBD2

CDR3 DNA: TGTGCCAGCAGTGAAGCCTTACGACAGGGGGCGGGCTACGAGCAGTACTTC
CDR3 protein: CASSEALRQGAGYEQYF
clone size: -
J gene: TRBJ2-7
V gene: TRBV2
D gene: TRBD1

CDR3 DNA: TGTGCCAGCAGTTTATTGGGGACAGGGCAGGAGCAGTACTTC
CDR3 protein: CASSLLGTGQEQYF
clone size: -
J gene: TRBJ2-7
V gene: TRBV27
D gene: TRBD1

CDR3 DNA: TGTGCCAGCAGTACAGAGGCCTACCTGAACACCGGGGAGCTGTTTTTT
CDR3 protein: CASSTEAYLNTGELFF
clone size: -
J gene: TRBJ2-2
V gene: TRBV27
D gene: -

CDR3 DNA: TGCAGCGTTGAACTAAGGACAAATACGCAGTATTTT
CDR3 protein: CSVELRTNTQYF
clone size: -
J gene: TRBJ2-3
V gene: TRBV29-1
D gene: -

CDR3 DNA: TGTGCCAGCAGTTACTCGAGGGGGATGAACACTGAAGCTTTCTTT
CDR3 protein: CASSYSRGMNTEAFF
clone size: -
J gene: TRBJ1-1
V gene: TRBV6-5
D gene: -

CDR3 DNA: TGTGCCAGCAGCGCATCAACAGGGGGCGACGCAGGAGGCTACACCTTC
CDR3 protein: CASSASTGGDAGGYTF
clone size: -
J gene: TRBJ1-2
V gene: TRBV9
D gene: TRBD1

CDR3 DNA: TGTGCTAGCAGCTTAACCCGGTCGGTTGGGGAGACCCAGTACTTC
CDR3 protein: CASSLTRSVGETQYF
clone size: -
J gene: TRBJ2-5
V gene: TRBV7-7
D gene: -

CDR3 DNA: TGCGCCAGCAGCTTAAGCCCGGGGGCCTACGAGCAGTACTTC
CDR3 protein: CASSLSPGAYEQYF
clone size: -
J gene: TRBJ2-7
V gene: TRBV5-1
D gene: -

CDR3 DNA: TGTGCCAGCAGTTTCCCAGGGAAAACTTACGAGCAGTACTTC
CDR3 protein: CASSFPGKTYEQYF
clone size: -
J gene: TRBJ2-7
V gene: TRBV27
D gene: -

CDR3 DNA: TGTGCCAGCAGCTTAGGATGGGGGTGGGCCCAGCATTTT
CDR3 protein: CASSLGWGWAQHF
clone size: -
J gene: TRBJ1-5
V gene: TRBV7-8
D gene: -

CDR3 DNA: TGTGCCAGCAGCGTAGAACAGGGTAGTCGAGAGACCCAGTACTTC
CDR3 protein: CASSVEQGSRETQYF
clone size: -
J gene: TRBJ2-5
V gene: TRBV9
D gene: -

CDR3 DNA: TGCGCCAGCAGCTTGTGGCCCAACCCAGATACGCAGTATTTT
CDR3 protein: CASSLWPNPDTQYF
clone size: -
J gene: TRBJ2-3
V gene: TRBV5-1
D gene: -

CDR3 DNA: TGTGCCAGCAGCTTAAGCTTAGCCAAAAACATTCAGTACTTC
CDR3 protein: CASSLSLAKNIQYF
clone size: -
J gene: TRBJ2-4
V gene: TRBV5-6
D gene: -

CDR3 DNA: TGTGCCAGCAGCTTAGCTTCCAGTTCAATGAACACTGAAGCTTTCTTT
CDR3 protein: CASSLASSSMNTEAFF
clone size: -
J gene: TRBJ1-1
V gene: TRBV7-2
D gene: -

CDR3 DNA: TGCAGCGTTACTACGGACAGGGATGACACTGAAGCTTTCTTT
CDR3 protein: CSVTTDRDDTEAFF
clone size: once
J gene: TRBJ1-1
V gene: TRBV29-1
D gene: TRBD1

CDR3 DNA: TGTGCCAGTAGTACCGGACTAGCGGGGTACAATGAGCAGTTCTTC
CDR3 protein: CASSTGLAGYNEQFF
clone size: -
J gene: TRBJ2-1
V gene: TRBV19
D gene: TRBD2

CDR3 DNA: TGCGCCAGCAGCCCTGAAGGGGAGAGAAACACTGAAGCTTTCTTT
CDR3 protein: CASSPEGERNTEAFF
clone size: -
J gene: TRBJ1-1
V gene: TRBV4-1
D gene: -

CDR3 DNA: TGTGCCAGTAGCCATGGGGGACTAGCGGCAAACACCGGGGAGCTGTTTTTT
CDR3 protein: CASSHGGLAANTGELFF
clone size: -
J gene: TRBJ2-2
V gene: TRBV19
D gene: TRBD2

CDR3 DNA: TGTGCCAGCAGTTACTCTGGGTCCTACAATGAGCAGTTCTTC
CDR3 protein: CASSYSGSYNEQFF
clone size: -
J gene: TRBJ2-1
V gene: TRBV6-5
D gene: -

CDR3 DNA: TGTGCCAGCAGCCCGTCAGAATCCTACAATGAGCAGTTCTTC
CDR3 protein: CASSPSESYNEQFF
clone size: -
J gene: TRBJ2-1
V gene: TRBV5-4
D gene: -

CDR3 DNA: TGCAGCGTTGAAGATCAGAAGGACACCGGGGAGCTGTTTTTT
CDR3 protein: CSVEDQKDTGELFF
clone size: -
J gene: TRBJ2-2
V gene: TRBV29-1
D gene: -

CDR3 DNA: TGTGCCATCGGGGACAGTAGCTCCTACGAGCAGTACTTC
CDR3 protein: CAIGDSSSYEQYF
clone size: few
J gene: TRBJ2-7
V gene: TRBV10-3
D gene: TRBD1

CDR3 DNA: TGCAGCGTTGAACTACCACCCCCCCGTGGCTACACCTTC
CDR3 protein: CSVELPPPRGYTF
clone size: -
J gene: TRBJ1-2
V gene: TRBV29-1
D gene: -

CDR3 DNA: TGTGCCTGGAGTGTCTGGCTAGCGGGAGCTTGTGAGCAGTTCTTC
CDR3 protein: CAWSVWLAGACEQFF
clone size: once
J gene: TRBJ2-1
V gene: TRBV30
D gene: TRBD2

CDR3 DNA: TGTGCCAGCAGCGCCCGGGACAGTTACGAGCAGTACTTC
CDR3 protein: CASSARDSYEQYF
clone size: -
J gene: TRBJ2-7
V gene: TRBV7-9
D gene: TRBD1

CDR3 DNA: TGTGCCAGCAGCCCCAGCCGATTCTCCTACAATGAGCAGTTCTTC
CDR3 protein: CASSPSRFSYNEQFF
clone size: -
J gene: TRBJ2-1
V gene: TRBV7-9
D gene: -

CDR3 DNA: TGTGCCAGCAGTTACCTAGCGGGAGTGTCAGGGGAGCTGTTTTTT
CDR3 protein: CASSYLAGVSGELFF
clone size: -
J gene: TRBJ2-2
V gene: TRBV6-5
D gene: TRBD2

CDR3 DNA: TGCAGCGTTGCACCCACAGGGGACGAGCAGTACTTC
CDR3 protein: CSVAPTGDEQYF
clone size: -
J gene: TRBJ2-7
V gene: TRBV29-1
D gene: TRBD1

CDR3 DNA: TGTGCCAGCAGTTTGTCATCTGGAAACACCATATATTTT
CDR3 protein: CASSLSSGNTIYF
clone size: -
J gene: TRBJ1-3
V gene: TRBV27
D gene: -

CDR3 DNA: TGCAGCGCCTGGGTCCGTGAGACTGAAGCTTTCTTT
CDR3 protein: CSAWVRETEAFF
clone size: -
J gene: TRBJ1-1
V gene: TRBV29-1
D gene: -

CDR3 DNA: TGTGCCTGGAGTGTTCCACAGGGGGTTTACGAGCAGTACTTC
CDR3 protein: CAWSVPQGVYEQYF
clone size: -
J gene: TRBJ2-7
V gene: TRBV30
D gene: TRBD1

CDR3 DNA: TGCAGCGTTAGAAGCGACGGTAGCTCCTACGAGCAGTACTTC
CDR3 protein: CSVRSDGSSYEQYF
clone size: few
J gene: TRBJ2-7
V gene: TRBV29-1
D gene: -

CDR3 DNA: TGTGCCAGCAGCTCCTACGGGACTAGCGTTACCCACGAGCAGTACTTC
CDR3 protein: CASSSYGTSVTHEQYF
clone size: -
J gene: TRBJ2-7
V gene: TRBV7-9
D gene: TRBD2

CDR3 DNA: TGTGCCAGCAGCTTAGAGGTCAGGGAGGAGACCCAGTACTTC
CDR3 protein: CASSLEVREETQYF
clone size: -
J gene: TRBJ2-5
V gene: TRBV7-8
D gene: -

CDR3 DNA: TGTGCCAGCAGCCAGGGACAGGGAGGACACGAGCAGTACTTC
CDR3 protein: CASSQGQGGHEQYF
clone size: -
J gene: TRBJ2-7
V gene: TRBV14
D gene: TRBD1

CDR3 DNA: TGTGCCAGCAGCCAAGATTTGGGGACTCTTTACGAGCAGTACTTC
CDR3 protein: CASSQDLGTLYEQYF
clone size: -
J gene: TRBJ2-7
V gene: TRBV4-2
D gene: -

CDR3 DNA: TGTGCCAGCAGTTTATCGATTGAGGCCCGTTCGCAGTACTTC
CDR3 protein: CASSLSIEARSQYF
clone size: -
J gene: TRBJ2-7
V gene: TRBV27
D gene: -

CDR3 DNA: TGCGCCAGCAGCTTAAGCGGGAGGCCAACCTACGAGCAGTACTTC
CDR3 protein: CASSLSGRPTYEQYF
clone size: -
J gene: TRBJ2-7
V gene: TRBV5-1
D gene: TRBD2

CDR3 DNA: TGTGCCAGCAGTTTTACTGGACACCCCGCGGGGGAGACCCAGTACTTC
CDR3 protein: CASSFTGHPAGETQYF
clone size: -
J gene: TRBJ2-5
V gene: TRBV6-5
D gene: -

CDR3 DNA: TGCGCCAGCAGCTTTTCCTCAACTAGCGGGGCTTACAATGAGCAGTTCTTC
CDR3 protein: CASSFSSTSGAYNEQFF
clone size: -
J gene: TRBJ2-1
V gene: TRBV5-1
D gene: TRBD2

CDR3 DNA: TGTGCCACTTTTGACAGCATCTACGAGCAGTACTTC
CDR3 protein: CATFDSIYEQYF
clone size: once
J gene: TRBJ2-7
V gene: TRBV6-5
D gene: -

CDR3 DNA: TGTGCCAGCAGTGAAGTGGGGAGGCGGGGGGTAGATACGCAGTATTTT
CDR3 protein: CASSEVGRRGVDTQYF
clone size: -
J gene: TRBJ2-3
V gene: TRBV6-1
D gene: TRBD2

CDR3 DNA: TGTGCCAGCAGCGTAGGAGGGGCCTACACAGATACGCAGTATTTT
CDR3 protein: CASSVGGAYTDTQYF
clone size: -
J gene: TRBJ2-3
V gene: TRBV9
D gene: -

CDR3 DNA: TGCAGCGTATGGGACAGGGTGGAAAACGAGCAGTACTTC
CDR3 protein: CSVWDRVENEQYF
clone size: few
J gene: TRBJ2-7
V gene: TRBV29-1
D gene: TRBD1

CDR3 DNA: TGTGCCAGTTCGGACGGATACAATCAGCCCCAGCATTTT
CDR3 protein: CASSDGYNQPQHF
clone size: -
J gene: TRBJ1-5
V gene: TRBV19
D gene: -

CDR3 DNA: TGTGCCAGCAGCCCTCCTATGGAAGATACGCAGTATTTT
CDR3 protein: CASSPPMEDTQYF
clone size: -
J gene: TRBJ2-3
V gene: TRBV9
D gene: -

CDR3 DNA: TGCGCCAGCAGCGAGGGACTAGCGGTCACCACAGATACGCAGTATTTT
CDR3 protein: CASSEGLAVTTDTQYF
clone size: -
J gene: TRBJ2-3
V gene: TRBV5-1
D gene: TRBD2

CDR3 DNA: TGTGCCAGCAGTTTCGCGGGAGCCCCAGATACGCAGTATTTT
CDR3 protein: CASSFAGAPDTQYF
clone size: few
J gene: TRBJ2-3
V gene: TRBV27
D gene: TRBD2

CDR3 DNA: TGCAGCGTGATACAGGGAGGCTCTGGAAACACCATATATTTT
CDR3 protein: CSVIQGGSGNTIYF
clone size: -
J gene: TRBJ1-3
V gene: TRBV29-1
D gene: -

CDR3 DNA: TGTGCCAGCAGTGTAACCGGGACAGGGCGTAGTGAGCAGTTCTTC
CDR3 protein: CASSVTGTGRSEQFF
clone size: -
J gene: TRBJ2-1
V gene: TRBV25-1
D gene: TRBD1

CDR3 DNA: TGTGCCAGCAGCCAAGTCGAACAGGGGGCCTTCGAGCAGTACTTC
CDR3 protein: CASSQVEQGAFEQYF
clone size: -
J gene: TRBJ2-7
V gene: TRBV14
D gene: TRBD1

CDR3 DNA: TGTGCCAGCAGCGTCGCCGGGGGCGACTATGGCTACACCTTC
CDR3 protein: CASSVAGGDYGYTF
clone size: -
J gene: TRBJ1-2
V gene: TRBV6-1
D gene: -

CDR3 DNA: TGCAGCGTTGAAGAGGGACAGAGCTATGGCTACACCTTC
CDR3 protein: CSVEEGQSYGYTF
clone size: -
J gene: TRBJ1-2
V gene: TRBV29-1
D gene: TRBD1

CDR3 DNA: TGCAGCGTTGAAGGGCCCAATACCGGGGAGCTGTTTTTT
CDR3 protein: CSVEGPNTGELFF
clone size: -
J gene: TRBJ2-2
V gene: TRBV29-1
D gene: -